The rows below give T cell receptor beta chains drawn from one sample of a study of identical twins. TCRdb reprocessed the 5' RACE reads with MiXCR, giving one entry per CDR3 protein. Altogether about 700,000 distinct CDR3 sequences are present, 8.6% being singletons, with the ten largest covering roughly 0.97%. This sample also appeared in a second study, on yellow fever vaccine responses in identical twins.

Sequenced material: PBMCs. The receptors come from a young woman in good health. The CDR3 runs from the conserved cysteine through the conserved F or W. D genes are given only for firm matches. Clone size is stated in some rows and not others, as once, few, many or a class when expanded.

D gene: NA
V gene: TRBV3-1
J gene: TRBJ1-3
clone size: many
CDR3 length: 17
CDR3 DNA: TGTGCCAGCAGCTCGGTGAACTCAGAAGGAGGTGGAAACACCATATATTTT
CDR3 protein: CASSSVNSEGGGNTIYF

D gene: TRBD2
V gene: TRBV29-1
J gene: TRBJ2-5
clone size: few
CDR3 length: 16
CDR3 DNA: TGCAGCGTTGAAAAGGGACTAGCGGGGGGCCTGGAGACCCAGTACTTC
CDR3 protein: CSVEKGLAGGLETQYF

D gene: TRBD2
V gene: TRBV29-1
J gene: TRBJ2-1
clone size: NA
CDR3 length: 12
CDR3 DNA: TGCAGCGTTGAATTTCAGGCTAGCGGAAAGTTCTTC
CDR3 protein: CSVEFQASGKFF

D gene: TRBD1
V gene: TRBV7-6
J gene: TRBJ2-7
clone size: NA
CDR3 length: 15
CDR3 DNA: TGTGCCAGCAGCGCCCCAGACAGGGGGAACTACGAGCAGTACTTC
CDR3 protein: CASSAPDRGNYEQYF

D gene: NA
V gene: TRBV7-9
J gene: TRBJ2-1
clone size: many
CDR3 length: 13
CDR3 DNA: TGTGCCAGCAGCCCCCCCGCTTTTAGTGAGCAGTTCTTC
CDR3 protein: CASSPPAFSEQFF

D gene: TRBD2
V gene: TRBV11-2
J gene: TRBJ2-2
clone size: few
CDR3 length: 18
CDR3 DNA: TGTGCCAGCAGCTCAACCGGGACTAGCGGGGGGCCCACCGGGGAGCTGTTTTTT
CDR3 protein: CASSSTGTSGGPTGELFF

D gene: TRBD2
V gene: TRBV7-9
J gene: TRBJ2-1
clone size: few
CDR3 length: 13
CDR3 DNA: TGTGCCGGGAGCCAAGCGGGGGGCGGTGAGCAGTTCTTC
CDR3 protein: CAGSQAGGGEQFF

D gene: NA
V gene: TRBV7-2
J gene: TRBJ2-5
clone size: few
CDR3 length: 15
CDR3 DNA: TGTGCCAGCAGTCATCAAGCGGCCGACCAAGAGACCCAGTACTTC
CDR3 protein: CASSHQAADQETQYF

D gene: TRBD1
V gene: TRBV3-1
J gene: TRBJ2-7
clone size: NA
CDR3 length: 14
CDR3 DNA: TGTGCCAGCAGCCATGGGACAGGGACTAACGAGCAGTACTTC
CDR3 protein: CASSHGTGTNEQYF

D gene: NA
V gene: TRBV6-1
J gene: TRBJ2-7
clone size: NA
CDR3 length: 15
CDR3 DNA: TGTGCCAGCAGTCGGTTATGGGACACCTTCTACGAGCAGTACTTC
CDR3 protein: CASSRLWDTFYEQYF

D gene: TRBD1
V gene: TRBV5-8
J gene: TRBJ2-1
clone size: few
CDR3 length: 15
CDR3 DNA: TGTGCCAGCAGCCAACAGGGGTTGCCCTACAATGAGCAGTTCTTC
CDR3 protein: CASSQQGLPYNEQFF

D gene: NA
V gene: TRBV6-5
J gene: TRBJ2-1
clone size: few
CDR3 length: 15
CDR3 DNA: TGTGCCAGCAGTTACTCTCCGGGGTTGTACACTGAGCAGTTCTTC
CDR3 protein: CASSYSPGLYTEQFF

D gene: TRBD1
V gene: TRBV12-3/TRBV12-4
J gene: TRBJ1-1
clone size: many
CDR3 length: 10
CDR3 DNA: TGTGCCAGCCGGGACAGTCGGGCTTTCTTT
CDR3 protein: CASRDSRAFF